The 12 T cell receptor beta chains listed next were all sequenced from one sample in a study of cytomegalovirus exposure and HLA in healthy donors. The PCR contained 60 Vbeta and 13 Jbeta primers. Clones were sequenced by immunoSEQ multiplex PCR, and TCRdb holds only the in-frame ones, with some missing. This table has some 250,000 clones, about four fifths appearing once. Sequencing input: PBMCs. The source is a woman aged 40-49 years in good health and CMV-seropositive.

This clone appeared once. V is TRBV9 and J is TRBJ1-1; possibly TRBD1 for D (5 bases). The ends were cut back, 1 base at V and 5 bases at J, with 15 bases in the middle. The CDR3 loop spans 15 amino acids. The germline CDR1 and CDR2 sequences are SGDLS and YYNGEE. The CDR3 here is CASSVHGGGGTEAFF. The CDR3 nucleotides are TGTGCCAGCAGCGTACACGGGGGGGGAGGGACTGAAGCTTTCTTT.

The genes are TRBV21-1 and TRBJ2-5; the table's D call TRBD2 went unverified against the DNA. TRBV21-1 is a recognized pseudogene. CDR3 size: 16 residues. The CDR3 sequence is CASSTELAGDSETQYF. The CDR3 DNA reads TGTGCCAGCAGCACCGAACTAGCGGGGGATTCAGAGACCCAGTACTTC.

The rearrangement links TRBV5-5 to TRBJ2-5, with 7 bases fitting TRBD2. CDR3 size: 15 residues. Trimming at V came to 0 bases and at J to 4 bases, leaving 6 bases not matched to a gene. CDR1 SGHKS and CDR2 YYEKEE come from the germline V gene (reference sequence). The DNA for the CDR3 is TGTGCCAGCAGCTTGGCTCCAGGGAGGGGAGAGACCCAGTACTTC. Amino acid sequence: CASSLAPGRGETQYF.

This chain joins TRBV30 and TRBJ1-5; TRBD1 agrees at 11 bases. The CDR3 has 14 amino acids. J lost 4 bases, V lost 3 bases, and 2 bases had no gene match. Germline V CDR1 and CDR2: GTSNPN, SVGIG (reference sequence). The CDR3 loop reads CAWSGTGGNQPQHF. The CDR3 bases are TGTGCCTGGAGCGGGACAGGGGGGAATCAGCCCCAGCATTTT.

This clone was counted a single time. The CDR3 is CASNRESGYGYTF. In DNA form, the CDR3 reads TGTGCCAGCAACAGGGAGAGCGGCTATGGCTACACCTTC. The chain employs TRBV6-1 and TRBJ1-2; possible D gene TRBD1, 6 bases. CDR1 is MNHNS and CDR2 is SASEGT in the germline V gene. Deletions cut 7 bases from V and 4 bases from J, with 13 bases between. CDR3 size: 13 residues.

The genes are TRBV15 and TRBJ2-7, with D tentatively TRBD2 (5 bases). Trimming pared 0 bases from V and 11 bases from J, leaving 11 bases between. CDR3 length equals 12 residues. The germline V gene has CDR1 LNHNV and CDR2 YYDKDF (reference sequence). Written as DNA, the CDR3 is TGTGCCACCAGCAGAGATCTACAGAGGGAGTACTTC. Its protein is CATSRDLQREYF.

The V and J genes are TRBV5-6 and TRBJ1-5; no clear D gene. V was clipped by 4 bases and J by 6 bases, with 5 bases between them. Germline CDR1 reads SGHDT; CDR2 reads YYEEEE. The CDR3 is 11 amino acids. CDR3 DNA sequence: TGTGCCAGCAGCCCCCTTCAGCCCCAGCATTTT. Translated: CASSPLQPQHF.

This chain joins TRBV7-9 and TRBJ2-7, with a weak D call TRBD1 (6 bases). The CDR3 sequence is 12 residues long. CDR1 is SEHNR, CDR2 FQNEAQ, per germline (reference sequence). Trimming shortened V by 5 bases and J by 4 bases, and 9 bases separated the two germline ends. CDR3 bases: TGTGCCAGCAGCACGCAGGGGTACGAGCAGTACTTC. Its protein product is CASSTQGYEQYF.

The genes are TRBV7-2 and TRBJ2-3; TRBD2 is a possible D gene (5 bases). This CDR3 comprises 14 residues. The germline gives CDR1 SGHTA, CDR2 FQGNSA. Trimming pared 5 bases from V and 0 bases from J, leaving 9 bases between. The CDR3 loop reads CASSISVSTDTQYF. The CDR3 region has the DNA TGTGCCAGCAGCATTAGCGTTAGCACAGATACGCAGTATTTT. The variable domain in full, completed from reference TRBV7-2 and TRBJ2-3, reads GAGVSQSPSNKVTEKGKDVELRCDPISGHTALYWYRQSLGQGLEFLIYFQGNSAPDKSGLPSDRFSAERTGGSVSTLTIQRTQQEDSAVYLCASSISVSTDTQYFGPGTRLTVL.

V usage is TRBV30 and J usage is TRBJ2-3; 10 nucleotides align to TRBD1. J was trimmed by 2 bases and V by 5 bases; bases with no gene match: 4. Germline CDR1 GTSNPN, CDR2 SVGIG (reference sequence). The CDR3 length is 14 residues. DNA of the CDR3: TGTGCCTGGGGACAGGGGGGACCCACAGATACGCAGTATTTT. This encodes CAWGQGGPTDTQYF.

This clone has only one observation. The gene calls are TRBV19 and TRBJ2-7; TRBD1 is a possible D gene (5 bases). The CDR3 extends over 14 amino acids. CDR1 LNHDA and CDR2 SQIVND come from the germline V gene (reference sequence). V shed 3 bases and J shed 4 bases, with 13 bases lying between them. The CDR3 DNA reads TGTGCCAGTAGTATTCGGACACCCAATTACGAGCAGTACTTC. Its translation: CASSIRTPNYEQYF.

In nucleotides, the CDR3 is TGTGCCAGCAGGGTCTCTTCGTGGGGGGTCATTCGGGACTATGGCTACACCTTC. Translating it yields CASRVSSWGVIRDYGYTF. The chain uses TRBV13 and TRBJ1-2, with D possibly TRBD1 on 5 matching bases. Germline values: CDR1 PRHDT, CDR2 FYEKMQ (reference sequence). The germline V and J ends were trimmed by 6 bases and 3 bases, with 26 bases remaining between them. This CDR3 comprises 18 residues.